Below, one TCR beta chain is given with its context. Staff drew 8 to 10 milliliters of peripheral blood from each donor. The sample comes from a study of blood T cells in healthy people across ages. Primed by a sample-barcoded 5' primer and a J-beta primer mix, a second PCR proceeded for about 6 to 11 cycles. TCRdb reprocessed the 5' RACE reads via MiXCR and lists one record per CDR3 protein. Here the sample spans 600,000 to 1,000,000 distinct CDR3 sequences, about 62% being singletons. The sequenced sample consisted of blood. This receptor was taken from a man aged 25-45 years in good health.

The DNA for the CDR3 is TGTGCCAGCAGCCTAAGGACAGGGGGTGACGGCGAGCAGTACTTC. Encoded protein: CASSLRTGGDGEQYF. The J gene is TRBJ2-7, the V gene TRBV7-6; TRBD1 aligns across 10 bases. Germline V lookup: CDR1 SGHVS, CDR2 FNYEAQ. The ends lost 5 bases at V and 6 bases at J; junction bases unmatched: 10. The CDR3 consists of 15 residues. The whole variable domain, filled in from reference TRBV7-6 and TRBJ2-7, reads GAGVSQSPRYKVTKRGQDVALRCDPISGHVSLYWYRQALGQGPEFLTYFNYEAQQDKSGLPNDRFSAERPEGSISTLTIQRTEQRDSAMYRCASSLRTGGDGEQYFGPGTRLTVT.